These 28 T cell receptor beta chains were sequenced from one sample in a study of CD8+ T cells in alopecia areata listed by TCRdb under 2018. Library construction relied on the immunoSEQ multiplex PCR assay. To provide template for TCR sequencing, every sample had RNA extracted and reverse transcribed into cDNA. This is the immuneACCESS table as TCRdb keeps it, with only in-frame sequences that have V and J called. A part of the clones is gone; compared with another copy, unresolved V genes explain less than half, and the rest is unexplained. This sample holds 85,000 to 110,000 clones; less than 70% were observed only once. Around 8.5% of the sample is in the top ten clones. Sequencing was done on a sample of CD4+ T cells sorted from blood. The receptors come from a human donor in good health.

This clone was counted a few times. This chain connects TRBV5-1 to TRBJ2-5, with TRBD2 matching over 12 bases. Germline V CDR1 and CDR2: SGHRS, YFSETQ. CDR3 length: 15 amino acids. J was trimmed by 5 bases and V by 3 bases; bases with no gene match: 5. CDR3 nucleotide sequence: TGCGCCAGCAGCTCCGGACTAGCGGGGAGGGAGACCCAGTACTTC. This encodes CASSSGLAGRETQYF. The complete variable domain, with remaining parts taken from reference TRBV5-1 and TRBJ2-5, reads KAGVTQTPRYLIKTRGQQVTLSCSPISGHRSVSWYQQTPGQGLQFLFEYFSETQRNKGNFPGRFSGRQFSNSRSEMNVSTLELGDSALYLCASSSGLAGRETQYFGPGTRLLVL.

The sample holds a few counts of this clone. The CDR3 is CASSLQTAERAFF. The CDR3 DNA sequence: TGTGCCAGCTCACTACAAACGGCCGAACGGGCTTTCTTT. V gene TRBV18 combines with J gene TRBJ1-1; D is uncertain. The CDR3 is made up of 13 amino acids. Trimming shortened V by 4 bases and J by 11 bases, and 17 bases separated the two germline ends. CDR1 and CDR2 (germline): KGHSH, LQKENI.

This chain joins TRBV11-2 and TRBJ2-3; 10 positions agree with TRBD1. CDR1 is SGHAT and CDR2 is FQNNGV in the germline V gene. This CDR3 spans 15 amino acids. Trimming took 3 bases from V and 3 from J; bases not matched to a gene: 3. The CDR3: CASSLAGQGTDTQYF. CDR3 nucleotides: TGTGCCAGCAGCTTGGCGGGACAGGGGACAGATACGCAGTATTTT.

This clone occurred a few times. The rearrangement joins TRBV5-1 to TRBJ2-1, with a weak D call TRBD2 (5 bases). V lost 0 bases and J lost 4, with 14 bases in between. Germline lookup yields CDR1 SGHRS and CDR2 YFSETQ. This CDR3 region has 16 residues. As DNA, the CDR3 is TGCGCCAGCAGCTTGGGTGGACTTCGGGCTTACAATGAGCAGTTCTTC. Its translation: CASSLGGLRAYNEQFF.

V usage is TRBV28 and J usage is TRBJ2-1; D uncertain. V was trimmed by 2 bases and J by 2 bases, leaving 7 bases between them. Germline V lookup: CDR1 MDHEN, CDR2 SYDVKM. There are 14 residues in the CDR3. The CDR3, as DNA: TGTGCCAGCAGTTTACCACCTACCTACAATGAGCAGTTCTTC. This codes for CASSLPPTYNEQFF.

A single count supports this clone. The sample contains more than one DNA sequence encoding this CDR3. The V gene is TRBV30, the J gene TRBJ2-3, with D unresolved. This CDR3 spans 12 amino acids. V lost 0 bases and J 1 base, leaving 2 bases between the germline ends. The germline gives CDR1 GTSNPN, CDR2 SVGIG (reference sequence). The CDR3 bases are TGTGCCTGGAGTGTGGGCACAGATACGCAGTATTTT. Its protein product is CAWSVGTDTQYF.

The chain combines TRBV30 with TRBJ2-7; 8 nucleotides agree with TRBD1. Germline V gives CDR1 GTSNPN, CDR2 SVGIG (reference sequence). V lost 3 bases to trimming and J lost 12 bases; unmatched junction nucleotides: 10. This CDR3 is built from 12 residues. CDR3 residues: CAWRIGQGKAYF. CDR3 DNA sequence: TGTGCCTGGAGGATAGGACAGGGAAAAGCGTACTTC.

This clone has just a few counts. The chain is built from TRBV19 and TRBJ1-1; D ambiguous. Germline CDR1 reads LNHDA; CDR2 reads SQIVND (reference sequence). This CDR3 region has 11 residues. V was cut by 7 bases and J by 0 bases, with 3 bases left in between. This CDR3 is CASTVNTEAFF. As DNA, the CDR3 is TGTGCCAGTACTGTGAACACTGAAGCTTTCTTT. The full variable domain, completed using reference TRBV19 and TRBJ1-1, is DGGITQSPKYLFRKEGQNVTLSCEQNLNHDAMYWYRQDPGQGLRLIYYSQIVNDFQKGDIAEGYSVSREKKESFPLTVTSAQKNPTAFYLCASTVNTEAFFGQGTRLTVV.

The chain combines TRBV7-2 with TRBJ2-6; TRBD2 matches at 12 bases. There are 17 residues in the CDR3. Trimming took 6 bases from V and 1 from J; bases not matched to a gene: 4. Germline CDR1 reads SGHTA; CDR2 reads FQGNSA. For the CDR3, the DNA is TGTGCCAGCAGGGAAGGACTAGCGGGGTCTGGGGCCAACGTCCTGACTTTC. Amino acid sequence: CASREGLAGSGANVLTF. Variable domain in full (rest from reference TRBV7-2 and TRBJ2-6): GAGVSQSPSNKVTEKGKDVELRCDPISGHTALYWYRQSLGQGLEFLIYFQGNSAPDKSGLPSDRFSAERTGGSVSTLTIQRTQQEDSAVYLCASREGLAGSGANVLTFGAGSRLTVL.

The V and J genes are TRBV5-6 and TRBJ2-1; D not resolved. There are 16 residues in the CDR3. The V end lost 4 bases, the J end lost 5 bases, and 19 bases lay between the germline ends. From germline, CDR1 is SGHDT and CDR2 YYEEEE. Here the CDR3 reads CASSMPSPSLDNEQFF. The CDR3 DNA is TGTGCCAGCAGCATGCCCTCCCCCTCATTGGACAATGAGCAGTTCTTC.

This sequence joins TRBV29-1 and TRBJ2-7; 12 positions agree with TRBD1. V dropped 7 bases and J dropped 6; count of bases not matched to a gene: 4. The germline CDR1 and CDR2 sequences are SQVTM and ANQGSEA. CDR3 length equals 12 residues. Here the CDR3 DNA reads TGCAGCGCCTGGGACAGGGGGCGCGAGCAGTACTTC. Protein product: CSAWDRGREQYF.

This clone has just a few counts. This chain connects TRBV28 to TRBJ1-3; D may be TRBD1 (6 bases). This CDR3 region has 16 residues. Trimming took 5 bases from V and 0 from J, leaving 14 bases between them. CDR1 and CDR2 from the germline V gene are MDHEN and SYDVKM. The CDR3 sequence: CASSTVQGSSGNTIYF. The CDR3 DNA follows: TGTGCCAGCAGTACTGTCCAGGGGAGCTCTGGAAACACCATATATTTT.

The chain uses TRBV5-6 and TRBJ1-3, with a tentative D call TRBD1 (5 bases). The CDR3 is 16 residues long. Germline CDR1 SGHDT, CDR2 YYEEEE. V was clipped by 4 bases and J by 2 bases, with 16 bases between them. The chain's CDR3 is CASSPQGGITGNTIYF. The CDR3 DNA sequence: TGTGCCAGCAGCCCGCAGGGAGGGATAACTGGAAACACCATATATTTT.

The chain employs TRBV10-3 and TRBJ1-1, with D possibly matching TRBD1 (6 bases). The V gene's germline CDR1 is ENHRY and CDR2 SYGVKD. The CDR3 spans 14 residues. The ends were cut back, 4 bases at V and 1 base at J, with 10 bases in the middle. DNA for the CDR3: TGTGCCATCAGTGTCGAACAGGGGAACACTGAAGCTTTCTTT. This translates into CAISVEQGNTEAFF.

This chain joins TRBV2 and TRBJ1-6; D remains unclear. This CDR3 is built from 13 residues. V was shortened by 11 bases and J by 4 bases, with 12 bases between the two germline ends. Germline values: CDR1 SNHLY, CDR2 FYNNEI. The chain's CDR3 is CASREKYNSPLHF. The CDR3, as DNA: TGTGCCTCGAGGGAGAAATATAATTCACCCCTCCACTTT.

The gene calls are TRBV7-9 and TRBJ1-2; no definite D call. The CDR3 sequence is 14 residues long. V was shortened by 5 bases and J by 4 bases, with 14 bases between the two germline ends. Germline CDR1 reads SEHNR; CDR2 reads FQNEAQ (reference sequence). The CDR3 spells CASSEAGVSYGYTF. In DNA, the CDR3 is TGTGCCAGCAGCGAAGCCGGGGTTAGCTATGGCTACACCTTC.

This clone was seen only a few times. The CDR3 nucleotides read TGCGCCAGCAGCCAAGGACAGCTAAATCAGCCCCAGCATTTT. This sequence encodes CASSQGQLNQPQHF. The chain joins TRBV4-1 to TRBJ1-5, with a tentative D call TRBD1 (5 bases). This CDR3 is 14 amino acids long. Germline lookup yields CDR1 MGHRA and CDR2 YSYEKL. Deletions cut 1 base from V and 4 bases from J, with 8 bases between.

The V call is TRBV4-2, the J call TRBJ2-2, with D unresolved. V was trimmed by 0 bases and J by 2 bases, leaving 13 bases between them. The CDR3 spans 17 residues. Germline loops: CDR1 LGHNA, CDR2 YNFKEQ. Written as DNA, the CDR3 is TGTGCCAGCAGCCAAGAAGTCCGAGCGTACAACACCGGGGAGCTGTTTTTT. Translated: CASSQEVRAYNTGELFF.

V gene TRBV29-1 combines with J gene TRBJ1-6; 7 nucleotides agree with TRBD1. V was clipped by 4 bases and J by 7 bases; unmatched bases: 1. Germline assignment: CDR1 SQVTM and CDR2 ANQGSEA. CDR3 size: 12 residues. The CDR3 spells CSVGGGNSPLHF. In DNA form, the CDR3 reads TGCAGCGTTGGAGGGGGCAATTCACCCCTCCACTTT.

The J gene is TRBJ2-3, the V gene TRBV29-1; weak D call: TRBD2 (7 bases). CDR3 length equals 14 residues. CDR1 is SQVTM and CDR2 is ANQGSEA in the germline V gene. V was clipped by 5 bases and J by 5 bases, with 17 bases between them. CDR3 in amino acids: CSVSYGGRVDTQYF. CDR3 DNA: TGCAGCGTTAGTTACGGGGGGCGCGTAGATACGCAGTATTTT.

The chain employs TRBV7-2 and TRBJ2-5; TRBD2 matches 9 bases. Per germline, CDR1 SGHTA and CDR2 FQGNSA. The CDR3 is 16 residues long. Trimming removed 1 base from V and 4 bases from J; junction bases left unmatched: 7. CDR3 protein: CASSLVGGGASETQYF. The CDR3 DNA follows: TGTGCCAGCAGCTTAGTGGGCGGGGGGGCCTCAGAGACCCAGTACTTC.

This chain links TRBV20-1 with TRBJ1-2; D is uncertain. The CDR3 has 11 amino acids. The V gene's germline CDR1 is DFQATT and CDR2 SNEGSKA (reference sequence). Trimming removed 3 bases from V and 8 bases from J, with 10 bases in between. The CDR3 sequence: CSARASPGYTF. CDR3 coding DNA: TGCAGTGCTAGGGCATCACCCGGCTACACCTTC.

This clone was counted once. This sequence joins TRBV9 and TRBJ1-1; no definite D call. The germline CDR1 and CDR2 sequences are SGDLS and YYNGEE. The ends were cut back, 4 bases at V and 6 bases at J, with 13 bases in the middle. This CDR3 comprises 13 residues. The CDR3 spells CASSKDGRSEAFF. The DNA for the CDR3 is TGTGCCAGCAGCAAAGATGGCAGGTCTGAAGCTTTCTTT.

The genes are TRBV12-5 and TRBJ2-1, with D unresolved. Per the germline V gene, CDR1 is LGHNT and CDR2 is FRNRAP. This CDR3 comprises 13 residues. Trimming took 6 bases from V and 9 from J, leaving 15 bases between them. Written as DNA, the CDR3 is TGTGCTAGTGGCACAGACGTGAATGGTGAGCAGTTCTTC. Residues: CASGTDVNGEQFF.

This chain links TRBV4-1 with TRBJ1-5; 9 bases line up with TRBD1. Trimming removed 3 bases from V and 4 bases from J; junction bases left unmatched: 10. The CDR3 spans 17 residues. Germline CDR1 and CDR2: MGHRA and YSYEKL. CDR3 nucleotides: TGCGCCAGCAGCCAGGATCCGGGACAGGGTTTTAATCAGCCCCAGCATTTT. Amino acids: CASSQDPGQGFNQPQHF.

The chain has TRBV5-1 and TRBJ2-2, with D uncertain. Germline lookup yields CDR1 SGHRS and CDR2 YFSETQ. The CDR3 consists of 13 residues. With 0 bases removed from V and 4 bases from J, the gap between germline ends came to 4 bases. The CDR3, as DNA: TGCGCCAGCAGCTTGGCGTCCACCGGGGAGCTGTTTTTT. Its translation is CASSLASTGELFF.

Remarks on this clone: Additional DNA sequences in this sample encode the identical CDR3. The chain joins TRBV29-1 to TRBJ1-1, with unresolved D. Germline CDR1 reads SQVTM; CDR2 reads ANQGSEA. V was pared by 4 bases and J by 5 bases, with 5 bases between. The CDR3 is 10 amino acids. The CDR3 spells CSVVGTEAFF. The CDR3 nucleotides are TGCAGCGTTGTAGGAACTGAAGCTTTCTTT. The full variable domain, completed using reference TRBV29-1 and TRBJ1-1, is SAVISQKPSRDICQRGTSLTIQCQVDSQVTMMFWYRQQPGQSLTLIATANQGSEATYESGFVIDKFPISRPNLTFSTLTVSNMSPEDSSIYLCSVVGTEAFFGQGTRLTVV.

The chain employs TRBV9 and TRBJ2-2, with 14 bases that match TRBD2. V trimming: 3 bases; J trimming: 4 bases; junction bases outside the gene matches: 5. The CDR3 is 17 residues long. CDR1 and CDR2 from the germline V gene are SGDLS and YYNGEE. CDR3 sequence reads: CASSDPGLAGVTGELFF. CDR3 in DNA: TGTGCCAGCAGCGACCCGGGACTAGCGGGGGTCACCGGGGAGCTGTTTTTT.